The next 6 T cell receptor beta chains were all read from a single sample in a study of a mutant IDH1 vaccine in newly diagnosed glioma. Measured with immunoSEQ multiplex PCR; TCRdb has only the in-frame clones, and not every one. The sample lists tens of thousands of clones; roughly 81% were seen once. Regarding time point: week 5, during vaccination. In every dose of vaccine, 300 ug of mutant IDH1 20-mer peptide was given alongside topical imiquimod. The antigens of these receptors remain unknown. The source material was PBMCs, sampled from a glioma patient whose treatment included an IDH1 peptide vaccine. The receptors come from a man in his forties or fifties with glioma.

The chain carries TRBV5-1 and TRBJ2-3; perhaps TRBD1 as D (7 bases). Trimming stripped 6 bases from V and 4 bases from J, with 18 bases between. CDR3 length: 15 amino acids. Germline V gene lookup returns CDR1 SGHRS and CDR2 YFSETQ. CDR3 bases: TGCGCCAGCATGAAGGGGGCTAGCGAAGCAGATACGCAGTATTTT. Translated: CASMKGASEADTQYF.

This clone was seen a handful of times. The chain couples TRBV5-1 to TRBJ1-1; perhaps TRBD1 as D (5 bases). V lost 6 bases to trimming and J lost 4 bases, with 13 bases between them. In germline, CDR1 is SGHRS, CDR2 YFSETQ. The CDR3 covers 13 residues. CDR3 nucleotide sequence: TGCGCCAGCACTCCGGACAAGGGCACTGAAGCTTTCTTT. Residues: CASTPDKGTEAFF.

The chain employs TRBV5-8 and TRBJ2-1; D is undetermined. The V gene's germline CDR1 is SGHTS and CDR2 YDEGEE. The V and J ends lost 4 bases and 6 bases respectively, with 5 bases between them. The CDR3 sequence is 11 residues long. The CDR3: CASSPRNEQFF. In DNA form, the CDR3 reads TGTGCCAGCAGCCCTCGCAATGAGCAGTTCTTC.

CDR3 coding DNA: TGTGCCTGGAATACCGGGACAGGGGGCTACACCTTC. Translated, it gives CAWNTGTGGYTF. This chain joins TRBV30 and TRBJ1-2; 9 bases fit TRBD1. This CDR3 spans 12 amino acids. CDR1 and CDR2 (germline): GTSNPN, SVGIG (reference sequence). Trimming at V came to 4 bases and at J to 8 bases, leaving 5 bases not matched to a gene.

This clone occurred a few times. The rearrangement joins TRBV16 to TRBJ1-5; tentative D call: TRBD1 (5 bases). This CDR3 has 18 residues. Looked up from germline, CDR1 is KGHSY and CDR2 is FQNENV. V was pared by 4 bases and J by 0 bases, with 19 bases between. This chain's CDR3 is CASSPPPGFRYSNQPQHF. CDR3 nucleotides: TGTGCCAGCAGCCCTCCTCCAGGGTTCCGGTATAGCAATCAGCCCCAGCATTTT.

This chain connects TRBV5-4 to TRBJ1-2, with TRBD1 matching over 11 bases. The CDR3 covers 16 residues. The J segment lost 7 bases and the V segment lost 4 bases, leaving 12 bases of the junction unmatched. Germline-derived CDR1 and CDR2 are SGHNT and YYREEE (reference sequence). CDR3 in amino acids: CASSLGGQGASGGYTF. CDR3 in DNA: TGTGCCAGCAGCCTCGGCGGACAGGGGGCTTCAGGTGGCTACACCTTC.